The 21 T cell receptor beta chains below were found in one sample sequenced in a study of CD8+ T cells in alopecia areata. In each case, RNA was isolated and then reverse transcribed into cDNA as the sequencing template. Clones were read by immunoSEQ multiplex PCR, and TCRdb kept only the in-frame ones, dropping some. The sample has 150,000 or so clones, about 54% seen once. This sample's treatment: oral pan-JAK inhibitor, 5-10 mg twice daily. The material was CD4+ T cells sorted from blood, obtained between weeks 55 and 65, from a patient treated with tofacitinib. The origin of the receptors is a human donor with alopecia areata.

The sample holds a few counts of this clone. This chain links TRBV5-4 with TRBJ2-5, with 7 bases matching TRBD1. V trimming: 2 bases; J trimming: 0 bases; junction bases outside the gene matches: 7. CDR3 size: 16 residues. The germline CDR1 and CDR2 sequences are SGHNT and YYREEE (reference sequence). The CDR3 DNA follows: TGTGCCAGCAGCTTAAGGACAGGAGAGTACCAAGAGACCCAGTACTTC. This encodes CASSLRTGEYQETQYF.

The chain recombines TRBV15 with TRBJ2-3; unclear D gene. In germline, CDR1 is LNHNV, CDR2 YYDKDF (reference sequence). The V end lost 3 bases, the J end lost 4 bases, and 8 bases lay between the germline ends. This CDR3 region has 13 residues. The CDR3 bases are TGTGCCACCAGCAGGACCCTTCCAGATACGCAGTATTTT. It specifies CATSRTLPDTQYF.

The V gene is TRBV6-1, the J gene TRBJ2-7; the D gene is possibly TRBD1 (5 bases). Trimming pared 5 bases from V and 2 bases from J, leaving 13 bases between. Looked up from germline, CDR1 is MNHNS and CDR2 is SASEGT. The CDR3 covers 14 residues. In nucleotides, the CDR3 is TGTGCCAGCAGTTTGAACAGGATCGCCTACGAGCAGTACTTC. Amino acid sequence: CASSLNRIAYEQYF.

This clone was seen a few times. The rearrangement uses TRBV29-1 and TRBJ1-2, with 9 bases identical to TRBD1. This CDR3 contains 14 residues. V gave up 5 bases and J gave up 7 bases; unmatched junction bases: 11. Germline assignment: CDR1 SQVTM and CDR2 ANQGSEA. CDR3 protein: CSVTSRDRDGGYTF. In nucleotides, the CDR3 is TGCAGCGTTACCTCCCGGGACAGGGACGGTGGCTACACCTTC.

Only one count was recorded for this clone. V gene TRBV15 combines with J gene TRBJ2-1; the D gene is possibly TRBD1 (6 bases). V was shortened by 3 bases and J by 8 bases, with 20 bases between the two germline ends. In germline, CDR1 is LNHNV, CDR2 YYDKDF (reference sequence). CDR3 length: 16 residues. The CDR3 protein is CATSSAAGAFTYEQFF. The CDR3 DNA is TGTGCCACCAGCAGTGCAGCAGGGGCCTTTACCTATGAGCAGTTCTTC.

This chain joins TRBV4-1 and TRBJ2-1, with 12 positions matching TRBD2. The trim removed 1 base at V and 9 bases at J, leaving 10 bases unmatched. This CDR3 region has 17 residues. Germline values: CDR1 MGHRA, CDR2 YSYEKL. For the CDR3, the DNA is TGCGCCAGCAGCCAAGCCCTAGCGGGGGGGCAAAGGAGTGAGCAGTTCTTC. This sequence encodes CASSQALAGGQRSEQFF.

Comment on this clone: One end of the junction is discordant with germline, which a read error may explain. The chain combines TRBV4-1 with TRBJ2-7; a possible D gene is TRBD2 (6 bases). The CDR3 length is 15 residues. Germline V CDR1 and CDR2: MGHRA, YSYEKL. This CDR3 is CASRQEEGFSYEQYF. The CDR3 bases are TGCGCCAGCAGACAAGAGGAGGGCTTCTCCTACGAGCAGTACTTC.

The rearrangement links TRBV28 to TRBJ1-6; perhaps TRBD1 as D (6 bases). The CDR3 contains 14 residues. CDR1 and CDR2 (germline): MDHEN, SYDVKM. V lost 10 bases, J lost 3 bases, and 13 bases lay in between. The CDR3 loop reads CATWTVLYNSPLHF. CDR3 DNA: TGTGCCACCTGGACAGTACTCTATAATTCACCCCTCCACTTT. Supplemented by reference TRBV28 and TRBJ1-6, the full variable domain reads DVKVTQSSRYLVKRTGEKVFLECVQDMDHENMFWYRQDPGLGLRLIYFSYDVKMKEKGDIPEGYSVSREKKERFSLILESASTNQTSMYLCATWTVLYNSPLHFGNGTRLTVT.

This chain uses TRBV18 with TRBJ2-2; D unclear. The CDR3 has 12 residues. From germline, CDR1 is KGHSH and CDR2 LQKENI. The V end lost 4 bases, the J end lost 4 bases, and 4 bases lay between the germline ends. This CDR3 reads CASSLGTGELFF. The CDR3, as DNA: TGTGCCAGCTCACTAGGCACCGGGGAGCTGTTTTTT. The full variable domain, rest sourced from reference TRBV18 and TRBJ2-2, is NAGVMQNPRHLVRRRGQEARLRCSPMKGHSHVYWYRQLPEEGLKFMVYLQKENIIDESGMPKERFSAEFPKEGPSILRIQQVVRGDSAAYFCASSLGTGELFFGEGSRLTVL.

Only a few counts were recorded for this clone. The J gene is TRBJ1-6, the V gene TRBV9; D is uncertain. CDR3 length: 14 residues. V lost 4 bases, J lost 5 bases, and 10 bases lay in between. Germline assignment: CDR1 SGDLS and CDR2 YYNGEE. In nucleotides, the CDR3 is TGTGCCAGCAGCCGGACGGGCGATAATTCACCCCTCCACTTT. Translated, it gives CASSRTGDNSPLHF.

This clone has only a few counts. The rearrangement uses TRBV25-1 and TRBJ2-7, with D unclear. The length of the CDR3 is 11 residues. Germline V gives CDR1 MGHDK, CDR2 SYGVNS. V dropped 4 bases and J dropped 3 bases, with 4 bases sitting between them. For the CDR3, the DNA is TGTGCCAGCAGTGGGTTCTACGAGCAGTACTTC. It specifies CASSGFYEQYF.

This clone was recorded many times. The chain employs TRBV6-5 and TRBJ1-5; 8 bases agree with TRBD1. This CDR3 contains 13 residues. CDR1 is MNHEY and CDR2 is SVGAGI in the germline V gene. The V gene end was trimmed by 6 bases and the J gene end by 9 bases; junction bases not matched to a gene: 7. The CDR3 DNA sequence: TGTGCCAGCAGAGGACAGGGATCCGGGCCCCAGCATTTT. Protein product: CASRGQGSGPQHF.

The rearrangement joins TRBV30 to TRBJ1-1; D not resolved. The CDR3 length is 13 residues. Germline-derived CDR1 and CDR2 are GTSNPN and SVGIG (reference sequence). The V and J ends lost 0 bases and 2 bases respectively, with 7 bases between them. CDR3 DNA: TGTGCCTGGAGTGTACAGTTAAACACTGAAGCTTTCTTT. Its translation: CAWSVQLNTEAFF. Looking up the rest from reference TRBV30 and TRBJ1-1 gives the full variable domain: SQTIHQWPATLVQPVGSPLSLECTVEGTSNPNLYWYRQAAGRGLQLLFYSVGIGQISSEVPQNLSASRPQDRQFILSSKKLLLSDSGFYLCAWSVQLNTEAFFGQGTRLTVV.

V is TRBV7-6 and J is TRBJ1-1, with 7 bases lining up with TRBD1. Germline V lookup: CDR1 SGHVS, CDR2 FNYEAQ. V lost 5 bases to trimming and J lost 4 bases; unmatched junction nucleotides: 13. There are 16 residues in the CDR3. The CDR3 region is CASSPAVQGTRTEAFF. CDR3 in DNA: TGTGCCAGCAGCCCCGCCGTACAGGGGACCCGCACTGAAGCTTTCTTT. Drawing the rest from reference TRBV7-6 and TRBJ1-1, the complete variable domain is GAGVSQSPRYKVTKRGQDVALRCDPISGHVSLYWYRQALGQGPEFLTYFNYEAQQDKSGLPNDRFSAERPEGSISTLTIQRTEQRDSAMYRCASSPAVQGTRTEAFFGQGTRLTVV.

V and J are TRBV7-3 and TRBJ2-1; the D is unclear. Germline assignment: CDR1 SGHTA and CDR2 FQGTGA. This CDR3 has 14 residues. V was pared by 2 bases and J by 8 bases, with 13 bases between. Here the CDR3 reads CASSLSRDVDEQFF. The CDR3 nucleotides are TGTGCCAGCAGCTTATCAAGGGATGTGGATGAGCAGTTCTTC.

The rearrangement uses TRBV30 and TRBJ1-2, with TRBD1 matching over 7 bases. The CDR3 sequence is 13 residues long. Germline-derived CDR1 and CDR2 are GTSNPN and SVGIG (reference sequence). V dropped 3 bases and J dropped 4; count of bases not matched to a gene: 5. Written as DNA, the CDR3 is TGTGCCTGGAGCCGGGGGGACAGCTATGGCTACACCTTC. This sequence encodes CAWSRGDSYGYTF.

The chain carries TRBV10-3 and TRBJ2-2; possibly TRBD2 for D (5 bases). The germline CDR1 and CDR2 sequences are ENHRY and SYGVKD. The CDR3 runs 14 residues. The germline V and J ends were trimmed by 7 bases and 4 bases, with 13 bases remaining between them. The CDR3: CAINEGPSTGELFF. CDR3 coding DNA: TGTGCCATCAACGAGGGCCCTAGCACCGGGGAGCTGTTTTTT.

This rearrangement joins TRBV13 to TRBJ2-7, with TRBD2 matching over 12 bases. Germline V gene sequence: CDR1 PRHDT, CDR2 FYEKMQ (reference sequence). This CDR3 contains 17 residues. Trimming took 2 bases from V and 1 from J; bases not matched to a gene: 6. The CDR3 nucleotides read TGTGCCAGCAGCTTAAATCCAGGACTAGCGGGGTCCTACGAGCAGTACTTC. It translates to CASSLNPGLAGSYEQYF. Variable domain in full (rest from reference TRBV13 and TRBJ2-7): AAGVIQSPRHLIKEKRETATLKCYPIPRHDTVYWYQQGPGQDPQFLISFYEKMQSDKGSIPDRFSAQQFSDYHSELNMSSLELGDSALYFCASSLNPGLAGSYEQYFGPGTRLTVT.

This clone was detected once. This chain links TRBV29-1 with TRBJ1-4, with D unresolved. The CDR3 has 13 amino acids. V was pared by 7 bases and J by 8 bases, with 17 bases between. Germline values: CDR1 SQVTM, CDR2 ANQGSEA. CDR3 sequence (DNA): TGCAGCGCATTGACGGAATCGAGCGAAAAACTGTTTTTT. It codes for CSALTESSEKLFF.

The rearrangement links TRBV5-1 to TRBJ2-5; D call uncertain. The CDR3 consists of 12 residues. V dropped 5 bases and J dropped 5 bases, with 10 bases sitting between them. CDR1 is SGHRS, CDR2 YFSETQ, per germline. Here the CDR3 reads CASRRPEETQYF. CDR3 nucleotides: TGCGCCAGCAGACGCCCGGAGGAGACCCAGTACTTC.

This clone has only a few counts. The V call is TRBV29-1, the J call TRBJ1-2; D is ambiguous. Per the germline V gene, CDR1 is SQVTM and CDR2 is ANQGSEA. V lost 3 bases, J lost 1 base, and 15 bases lay in between. The CDR3 has 15 amino acids. The CDR3 spells CSVDRPSTLNYGYTF. The CDR3 DNA reads as TGCAGCGTTGATAGACCGAGCACGCTTAACTATGGCTACACCTTC.